Sequencing of this TCR beta chain was carried out in a study of blood T cell repertoires in COVID-19. Study-level background: Italy, Spain and the United States were the sources of the convalescent and acute COVID-19 samples.

The germline V gene encodes CDR1 SGHNT and CDR2 YYREEE (reference sequence). Trimming removed 0 bases at V and 3 bases at J, with 10 bases between. There are 14 residues in the CDR3. Original data processing: Nucleated cell counts were estimated from reference gene primer amplification. Profiling relied on immunoSEQ multiplex PCR, and the TCRdb table lists in-frame clones only, not all of them. Clone size and V and J calls were adopted from that table, with D and trimming inferred from the DNA. In the table there are 120,000 to 150,000 clones, approximately 78% of which are singletons. This sequence was found in an elderly woman with acute or convalescent COVID-19. The sequencing sample was made of peripheral blood. The chain carries TRBV5-4 and TRBJ2-7; possible D gene TRBD1, 5 bases. CDR3: CASSLGQSDYEQYF. In nucleotides, the CDR3 is TGTGCCAGCAGCTTGGGACAGTCGGACTACGAGCAGTACTTC.